This paragraph covers one TCR beta chain sequence. The target antigen is unknown. These data belong to a study of T-cell reconstitution after alpha-beta-depleted transplantation in children. Library preparation (for TCRbeta) was performed with unique molecular identifiers. TCRdb recomputed calls from the PCR reads with MiXCR, one row per CDR3 protein. The data contain 550,000 to 800,000 distinct CDR3 sequences, over 10% of them seen just once; the ten biggest clones take up around 0.8%. Study-wide findings and caveats: Some patients' high day-60 TCRbeta diversity was traced to surviving recipient T cells and thymic progenitors. Newly produced T cells mostly provided counts and TCRbeta diversity after one year, as hyperexpanded clones declined.

This TCR came from a girl aged 2 to 9 with congenital amegakaryocytic thrombocytopenia, due to receive a stem cell transplant. The sample was PBMCs, taken before TCRalphabeta/CD19-depleted stem cell transplant.

The CDR3 DNA reads TGTGCCAGCAGTTCGGGACTAGGATACACAGATACGCAGTATTTT. This encodes CASSSGLGYTDTQYF. This rearrangement joins TRBV7-7 to TRBJ2-3; 8 nucleotides match TRBD2. The V and J ends lost 6 bases and 2 bases, in that order; junction bases with no gene match: 7. The CDR3 extends over 15 amino acids. CDR1 SSHAT and CDR2 FNYEAQ come from the germline V gene (reference sequence).